Below are 19 T cell receptor beta chains sequenced from a single sample in a study of lymphopenia after photon versus proton radiotherapy. Measured with immunoSEQ multiplex PCR; TCRdb has only the in-frame clones, and not every one. This table holds about 70,000 clones, approximately 90% found once. This material consisted of peripheral blood, taken from a patient treated with photon-based radiotherapy. Receptors were obtained from a woman aged 40 to 49 with cholangiocarcinoma.

CDR3 in amino acids: CASSPVGAGVSNEQFF. The CDR3 DNA follows: TGTGCCAGCAGCCCAGTTGGGGCGGGAGTATCCAATGAGCAGTTCTTC. The rearrangement uses TRBV5-4 and TRBJ2-1, with 7 bases that match TRBD2. The CDR3 has 16 amino acids. J gave up 6 bases and V 4 bases, and 13 bases lay outside the gene matches. CDR1 is SGHNT, CDR2 YYREEE, per germline (reference sequence).

V and J are TRBV19 and TRBJ1-2; perhaps TRBD1 as D (5 bases). This CDR3 is built from 15 residues. Germline V gene sequence: CDR1 LNHDA, CDR2 SQIVND (reference sequence). V was cut by 0 bases and J by 4 bases, with 12 bases left in between. The CDR3 nucleotides are TGTGCCAGTAGTATAGAAGGGACGGACCCCTATGGCTACACCTTC. It codes for CASSIEGTDPYGYTF.

The chain has TRBV4-1 and TRBJ1-5; TRBD1 agrees at 9 bases. The CDR3 is made up of 15 amino acids. V lost 0 bases and J lost 9; bases outside the gene matches: 6. CDR1 and CDR2 from the germline V gene are MGHRA and YSYEKL. CDR3 region: CASSQETTGGRPQHF. CDR3 nucleotides: TGCGCCAGCAGCCAAGAAACGACAGGGGGAAGGCCCCAGCATTTT.

The gene calls are TRBV18 and TRBJ1-1, with unresolved D. The CDR3 has 13 residues. Germline-derived CDR1 and CDR2 are KGHSH and LQKENI. Trimming pared 4 bases from V and 0 bases from J, leaving 6 bases between. The CDR3 sequence is CASSREVNTEAFF. The CDR3 DNA reads as TGTGCCAGCTCACGGGAGGTGAACACTGAAGCTTTCTTT.

V usage is TRBV11-3 and J usage is TRBJ2-3, with TRBD2 identical over 8 bases. Germline lookup yields CDR1 SGHNT and CDR2 YENEEA. The CDR3 totals 15 residues. The ends lost 5 bases at V and 3 bases at J; junction bases unmatched: 7. CDR3 protein: CASSRREGGTDTQYF. The CDR3, as DNA: TGTGCCAGCAGCCGCCGGGAGGGCGGGACAGATACGCAGTATTTT. The full variable domain, rest sourced from reference TRBV11-3 and TRBJ2-3, is EAGVVQSPRYKIIEKKQPVAFWCNPISGHNTLYWYLQNLGQGPELLIRYENEEAVDDSQLPKDRFSAERLKGVDSTLKIQPAELGDSAVYLCASSRREGGTDTQYFGPGTRLTVL.

V is TRBV28 and J is TRBJ1-2, with D tentatively TRBD1 (6 bases). Germline CDR1 is MDHEN and CDR2 is SYDVKM. Trimming pared 5 bases from V and 6 bases from J, leaving 16 bases between. There are 14 residues in the CDR3. DNA for the CDR3: TGTGCCAGCAGTCCGCTATCAGGGGTAGATGGCTACACCTTC. Translating it yields CASSPLSGVDGYTF.

The rearrangement uses TRBV7-3 and TRBJ2-7; TRBD2 aligns across 14 bases. V shed 4 bases and J 5 bases; nucleotides not matched to a gene: 10. The germline V gene has CDR1 SGHTA and CDR2 FQGTGA. The CDR3 consists of 17 residues. The CDR3 sequence: CASSSRGLAGVFHEQYF. Here the CDR3 DNA reads TGTGCCAGCAGCTCAAGGGGACTAGCGGGAGTATTCCACGAGCAGTACTTC.

J is TRBJ1-1 and V is TRBV5-1; D is possibly TRBD1 (5 bases). The V gene's germline CDR1 is SGHRS and CDR2 YFSETQ. The V gene lost 1 base and the J gene lost 5 bases, with 15 bases spanning the gap. This CDR3 contains 15 residues. CDR3 loop: CASSLSQGEGTEAFF. The CDR3 coding sequence is TGCGCCAGCAGCTTGTCTCAGGGTGAGGGAACTGAAGCTTTCTTT.

The chain carries TRBV9 and TRBJ2-7; 9 bases fit TRBD2. CDR3 length: 16 residues. CDR1 SGDLS and CDR2 YYNGEE come from the germline V gene. Trimming removed 0 bases from V and 4 bases from J; junction bases left unmatched: 8. The CDR3 loop is CASSVVVSGGDYEQYF. CDR3 coding DNA: TGTGCCAGCAGCGTAGTGGTTAGCGGGGGAGATTACGAGCAGTACTTC. The entire variable domain, with the rest obtained from reference TRBV9 and TRBJ2-7, is as follows: DSGVTQTPKHLITATGQRVTLRCSPRSGDLSVYWYQQSLDQGLQFLIQYYNGEERAKGNILERFSAQQFPDLHSELNLSSLELGDSALYFCASSVVVSGGDYEQYFGPGTRLTVT.

CDR3 bases: TGCGCCAGCAGCCTCGGGAGAGGGCTCGAACCCACGAACACTGAAGCTTTCTTT. Amino acids: CASSLGRGLEPTNTEAFF. V gene TRBV4-3 combines with J gene TRBJ1-1; D is ambiguous. V was shortened by 4 bases and J by 1 base, with 22 bases between the two germline ends. This CDR3 is built from 18 residues. Looked up from germline, CDR1 is LGHNA and CDR2 is YSLEER.

This clone has a single count. The chain is built from TRBV5-1 and TRBJ2-3, with D hard to call. V was clipped by 2 bases and J by 4 bases, with 5 bases between them. CDR1 SGHRS and CDR2 YFSETQ come from the germline V gene. This CDR3 contains 12 residues. The CDR3 DNA follows: TGCGCCAGCAGCTTTCGTGCAGATACGCAGTATTTT. Amino acid sequence: CASSFRADTQYF.

The chain combines TRBV5-1 with TRBJ2-1, with 8 nucleotides matching TRBD1. CDR1 is SGHRS and CDR2 is YFSETQ in the germline V gene. V dropped 4 bases and J dropped 1; count of bases not matched to a gene: 7. The CDR3 extends over 16 amino acids. The CDR3 DNA is TGCGCCAGCAGCCCCGGTGGACAGGGATCCTACAATGAGCAGTTCTTC. Translating it yields CASSPGGQGSYNEQFF.

The chain combines TRBV18 with TRBJ1-3; D may be TRBD1 (5 bases). CDR1 and CDR2 (germline): KGHSH, LQKENI. The CDR3 has 16 amino acids. V was pared by 0 bases and J by 1 base, with 10 bases between. CDR3 loop: CASSPPVGLSGNTIYF. The CDR3 DNA follows: TGTGCCAGCTCACCACCGGTGGGGCTTTCTGGAAACACCATATATTTT.

The chain recombines TRBV28 with TRBJ1-2; maybe TRBD1 (6 bases). The CDR3 runs to 13 residues. V gave up 5 bases and J gave up 6 bases, with 13 bases separating them. In germline, CDR1 is MDHEN, CDR2 SYDVKM. The CDR3 nucleotides read TGTGCCAGCAGTACCCAAGGGGGGGATGGCTACACCTTC. Translating gives CASSTQGGDGYTF.

The chain uses TRBV11-1 and TRBJ1-3; the D is unclear. CDR3 size: 17 residues. Trimming cost V 2 bases and J 2 bases, with 16 bases left between them. The germline gives CDR1 SGHAT, CDR2 FQDESV (reference sequence). Here the CDR3 reads CASSLPLSQRAGNTIYF. DNA for the CDR3: TGTGCCAGCAGCTTACCCCTGTCACAAAGGGCTGGAAACACCATATATTTT.

This clone was counted a few times. The chain recombines TRBV9 with TRBJ1-2; D is unresolved. In germline, CDR1 is SGDLS, CDR2 YYNGEE. Trimming took 4 bases from V and 3 from J, leaving 16 bases between them. CDR3 length equals 15 residues. The CDR3 loop is CASSLEAIGDYGYTF. CDR3 nucleotides: TGTGCCAGCAGCCTAGAAGCGATCGGAGACTATGGCTACACCTTC.

The count of this clone is one. This chain connects TRBV6-5 to TRBJ1-3, with D possibly TRBD1 on 5 matching bases. Trimming cost V 7 bases and J 0 bases, with 13 bases left between them. The germline gives CDR1 MNHEY, CDR2 SVGAGI. The CDR3 consists of 15 residues. The CDR3 protein is CASNSRDISGNTIYF. The CDR3 nucleotides are TGTGCCAGCAACTCCAGGGATATCTCTGGAAACACCATATATTTT.

The CDR3 sequence: CSGQGNYEQYF. CDR3 nucleotide sequence: TGCAGCGGACAGGGCAACTACGAGCAGTACTTC. The chain carries TRBV29-1 and TRBJ2-7; 7 positions agree with TRBD1. Germline loops: CDR1 SQVTM, CDR2 ANQGSEA. Unmatched junction bases numbered 3, after V lost 7 bases and J lost 3 bases. This CDR3 is built from 11 residues.

The V and J genes are TRBV9 and TRBJ1-2; the D gene is possibly TRBD1 (6 bases). The ends were cut back, 0 bases at V and 4 bases at J, with 16 bases in the middle. The germline gives CDR1 SGDLS, CDR2 YYNGEE. This CDR3 region has 16 residues. CDR3 bases: TGTGCCAGCAGCGTAGCTGCAGGGGCCGATTTCTATGGCTACACCTTC. Encoded protein: CASSVAAGADFYGYTF.